What follows are 23 T cell receptor beta chains derived from one specimen sequenced in a study of cytotoxic CD8 clonotypes in ibrutinib-treated CLL. Clones were sequenced by immunoSEQ multiplex PCR, and TCRdb holds only the in-frame ones, with some missing. This sample has over 200,000 clones, with about three quarters found just once. The sequencing used PBMCs, collected after 12 months of ibrutinib treatment. These receptor sequences come from a human donor with chronic lymphocytic leukemia.

This clone was counted once. The V and J genes are TRBV2 and TRBJ2-3, with D perhaps TRBD2 (5 bases). CDR3 length: 14 amino acids. Germline values: CDR1 SNHLY, CDR2 FYNNEI. V lost 11 bases to trimming and J lost 1 base, with 16 bases between them. The CDR3 reads CAVRRRAGTDTQYF. The CDR3 DNA reads as TGTGCCGTCAGGAGGCGGGCTGGCACAGATACGCAGTATTTT. Based on the CDR3 plus reference TRBV2 and TRBJ2-3, the full variable domain is EPEVTQTPSHQVTQMGQEVILRCVPISNHLYFYWYRQILGQKVEFLVSFYNNEISEKSEIFDDQFSVERPDGSNFTLKIRSTKLEDSAMYFCAVRRRAGTDTQYFGPGTRLTVL.

This rearrangement joins TRBV7-2 to TRBJ1-1, with D hard to call. The germline gives CDR1 SGHTA, CDR2 FQGNSA. The CDR3 is 12 residues long. The V end lost 5 bases, the J end lost 11 bases, and 15 bases lay between the germline ends. CDR3 in DNA: TGTGCCAGCAGCACCCCCAGGAAAGAGGCTTTCTTT. This codes for CASSTPRKEAFF.

The rearrangement links TRBV6-5 to TRBJ2-1, with D perhaps TRBD1 (5 bases). The germline CDR1 and CDR2 sequences are MNHEY and SVGAGI. The length of the CDR3 is 15 residues. V was clipped by 6 bases and J by 2 bases, with 14 bases between them. This chain's CDR3 is CASRRRQNTYNEQFF. CDR3 DNA: TGTGCCAGCAGACGAAGACAGAATACCTACAATGAGCAGTTCTTC.

The rearrangement links TRBV30 to TRBJ2-3; 8 positions match TRBD1. Germline loops: CDR1 GTSNPN, CDR2 SVGIG (reference sequence). The ends lost 4 bases at V and 1 base at J; junction bases unmatched: 4. The length of the CDR3 is 14 residues. The CDR3 is CAWTGGWGTDTQYF. CDR3 nucleotides: TGTGCCTGGACAGGGGGCTGGGGCACAGATACGCAGTATTTT.

V gene TRBV7-3 combines with J gene TRBJ2-1; possible D gene TRBD2, 6 bases. Looked up from germline, CDR1 is SGHTA and CDR2 is FQGTGA. With 3 bases removed from V and 10 bases from J, the gap between germline ends came to 13 bases. CDR3 length: 13 amino acids. CDR3 in DNA: TGTGCCAGCAGCTTTGGAGCTGCGGGGGAGCAGTTCTTC. Translation: CASSFGAAGEQFF.

A few counts support this clone. The chain links TRBV9 to TRBJ1-5; D not certain. Trimming took off 0 bases at V and 3 bases at J, with 4 bases between the two ends. Germline lookup yields CDR1 SGDLS and CDR2 YYNGEE. The CDR3 contains 13 residues. The CDR3 protein is CASSVELNQPQHF. The CDR3 DNA sequence: TGTGCCAGCAGCGTAGAACTCAATCAGCCCCAGCATTTT.

J is TRBJ1-5 and V is TRBV4-1; no firm D call. V lost 4 bases and J lost 0, with 19 bases in between. Germline values: CDR1 MGHRA, CDR2 YSYEKL. The CDR3 contains 18 residues. The CDR3 reads CASSRRSDGGDSNQPQHF. For the CDR3, the DNA is TGCGCCAGCAGCCGAAGAAGTGACGGAGGAGATAGCAATCAGCCCCAGCATTTT.

The count of this clone is one. The rearrangement links TRBV6-5 to TRBJ2-7, with D possibly being TRBD1 or TRBD2 (5 bases each). The CDR3 runs to 14 residues. CDR1 and CDR2 from the germline V gene are MNHEY and SVGAGI. Trimming left V 6 bases short and J 7 bases short, with 19 bases between. The CDR3 here is CASRLSAGAQEQYF. The CDR3 DNA reads as TGTGCCAGCAGATTGTCCGCCGGGGCTCAGGAGCAGTACTTC.

The chain has TRBV20-1 and TRBJ1-4; unclear D gene. V was trimmed by 5 bases and J by 7 bases, leaving 8 bases between them. Per germline, CDR1 DFQATT and CDR2 SNEGSKA (reference sequence). The CDR3 extends over 11 amino acids. CDR3 in DNA: TGCAGTGCTTGGGGAGGTGAAAAACTGTTTTTT. It yields the protein CSAWGGEKLFF.

This chain joins TRBV9 and TRBJ1-1, with D uncertain. This CDR3 spans 13 amino acids. With 1 base removed from V and 3 bases from J, the gap between germline ends came to 7 bases. CDR1 SGDLS and CDR2 YYNGEE come from the germline V gene. CDR3 sequence (DNA): TGTGCCAGCAGCGTAATCGGGGACACTGAAGCTTTCTTT. It translates to CASSVIGDTEAFF.

This clone has only one observation. This chain links TRBV5-5 with TRBJ2-5; 11 bases are shared with TRBD2. The junction had 6 bases not matched to a gene; V was cut back by 3 bases and J by 2 bases. Germline-derived CDR1 and CDR2 are SGHKS and YYEKEE (reference sequence). The CDR3 loop spans 16 amino acids. The CDR3 region is CASSSGTSGTQETQYF. CDR3 sequence (DNA): TGTGCCAGCAGCTCAGGGACTAGCGGCACTCAAGAGACCCAGTACTTC. The variable domain in full, with the rest retrieved from reference TRBV5-5 and TRBJ2-5, is DAGVTQSPTHLIKTRGQQVTLRCSPISGHKSVSWYQQVLGQGPQFIFQYYEKEERGRGNFPDRFSARQFPNYSSELNVNALLLGDSALYLCASSSGTSGTQETQYFGPGTRLLVL.

This rearrangement joins TRBV5-1 to TRBJ1-1, with 7 bases lining up with TRBD1. CDR1 is SGHRS, CDR2 YFSETQ, per germline. Trimming at V came to 2 bases and at J to 4 bases, leaving 5 bases not matched to a gene. The CDR3 runs 14 residues. This CDR3 reads CASSLGRGGTEAFF. CDR3 DNA sequence: TGCGCCAGCAGCTTAGGCAGGGGGGGCACTGAAGCTTTCTTT.

The chain combines TRBV15 with TRBJ2-3; D may be TRBD2 (6 bases). The V and J ends lost 3 bases and 4 bases respectively, with 11 bases between them. From germline, CDR1 is LNHNV and CDR2 YYDKDF (reference sequence). This CDR3 spans 14 amino acids. The CDR3 DNA follows: TGTGCCACCAGCAGGAAGGGACTTCCAGATACGCAGTATTTT. Its translation: CATSRKGLPDTQYF.

This chain links TRBV7-8 with TRBJ1-3; TRBD1 matches 9 bases. This CDR3 comprises 14 residues. The germline V gene encodes CDR1 SGHVS and CDR2 FQNEAQ. V dropped 5 bases and J dropped 4; count of bases not matched to a gene: 3. In DNA form, the CDR3 reads TGTGCCAGCAGCCTGACAGGGGGGGGAAACACCATATATTTT. Its protein product is CASSLTGGGNTIYF.

The V and J genes are TRBV30 and TRBJ1-1, with a tentative D call TRBD1 (5 bases). The germline V and J ends were trimmed by 2 bases and 6 bases, with 10 bases remaining between them. CDR1 and CDR2 (germline): GTSNPN, SVGIG (reference sequence). The CDR3 consists of 12 residues. The CDR3 DNA reads as TGTGCCTGGAGTACAGGATTCCCTGAAGCTTTCTTT. It encodes CAWSTGFPEAFF.

This clone has at least ten counts. Other DNA sequences in this specimen translate into the identical CDR3. The genes are TRBV12-5 and TRBJ1-1; D gene ambiguous. V lost 3 bases and J lost 4, with 3 bases in between. Looked up from germline, CDR1 is LGHNT and CDR2 is FRNRAP. CDR3 length equals 11 residues. CDR3 residues: CASGFGTEAFF. For the CDR3, the DNA is TGTGCTAGTGGTTTTGGCACTGAAGCTTTCTTT.

The chain carries TRBV9 and TRBJ1-2; the D gene is possibly TRBD1 (5 bases). Germline V gene data show CDR1 as SGDLS and CDR2 as YYNGEE. This CDR3 has 16 amino acids. V was cut by 0 bases and J by 2 bases, with 14 bases left in between. The CDR3 DNA reads TGTGCCAGCAGCGTAGGAATAGGGGAACGGAACTATGGCTACACCTTC. This codes for CASSVGIGERNYGYTF.

This clone is judged large. CDR3 bases: TGTGCCAGCAGCCCCCAGGGAGGGGGCCCCTACGAGCAGTACTTC. Protein: CASSPQGGGPYEQYF. This sequence joins TRBV6-6 and TRBJ2-7; tentatively, D is TRBD1 or TRBD2 (7 bases each). CDR3 size: 15 residues. Trimming left V 6 bases short and J 2 bases short, with 17 bases between. Germline assignment: CDR1 MNHNY and CDR2 SVGAGI (reference sequence).

This clone was counted a single time. The V gene is TRBV4-1, the J gene TRBJ2-7; D call uncertain. Germline loops: CDR1 MGHRA, CDR2 YSYEKL. Trimming stripped 0 bases from V and 3 bases from J, with 12 bases between. The CDR3 has 15 residues. The CDR3 nucleotides are TGCGCCAGCAGCCAAGATTTGCAGACCCTCTACGAGCAGTACTTC. This sequence encodes CASSQDLQTLYEQYF.

The chain carries TRBV6-5 and TRBJ1-1; a possible D gene is TRBD1 (6 bases). V lost 7 bases, J lost 0 bases, and 9 bases lay in between. This CDR3 is 13 amino acids long. The V gene's germline CDR1 is MNHEY and CDR2 SVGAGI. The CDR3 DNA reads as TGTGCCAGCAATAGGGGGGTGAACACTGAAGCTTTCTTT. Amino acid sequence: CASNRGVNTEAFF.

The rearrangement joins TRBV5-1 to TRBJ1-1, with D uncertain. With 4 bases removed from V and 1 base from J, the gap between germline ends came to 11 bases. There are 14 residues in the CDR3. Per germline, CDR1 SGHRS and CDR2 YFSETQ. DNA of the CDR3: TGCGCCAGCAGCCCCAGCGTGTGGAACACTGAAGCTTTCTTT. The encoded protein is CASSPSVWNTEAFF. Filled out from reference TRBV5-1 and TRBJ1-1, the complete variable domain reads KAGVTQTPRYLIKTRGQQVTLSCSPISGHRSVSWYQQTPGQGLQFLFEYFSETQRNKGNFPGRFSGRQFSNSRSEMNVSTLELGDSALYLCASSPSVWNTEAFFGQGTRLTVV.

This chain connects TRBV7-9 to TRBJ1-6; TRBD1 might be the D (5 bases). CDR1 and CDR2 from the germline V gene are SEHNR and FQNEAQ (reference sequence). The V gene lost 5 bases and the J gene lost 4 bases, with 9 bases spanning the gap. The CDR3 runs to 14 residues. Here the CDR3 reads CASSRQGYNSPLHF. The DNA of the CDR3 is TGTGCCAGCAGCCGCCAGGGTTATAATTCACCCCTCCACTTT.

The chain is built from TRBV6-6 and TRBJ2-7; 7 bases align to TRBD2. Losses at the gene ends were 10 bases for V and 6 bases for J; bases not matched to a gene: 6. The CDR3 is 11 amino acids. CDR1 is MNHNY and CDR2 is SVGAGI in the germline V gene (reference sequence). The CDR3 protein is CATVERGEQYF. CDR3 bases: TGTGCCACCGTCGAGCGGGGCGAGCAGTACTTC.